These T cell receptor beta chains were read from a single sample in a study of neoadjuvant anti-PD-1 for oral cavity cancer. Produced via immunoSEQ multiplex PCR; TCRdb's table is partial and in-frame only. Of about 18,000 clones in the sample, about 65% were seen once. The specimen comprised PBMCs, sampled before nivolumab (anti-PD-1) treatment. These receptors were taken from a person aged 40 to 85 with oral cavity squamous cell carcinoma. The CDR3 runs from the conserved cysteine through the conserved F or W. A D gene is named only where the DNA matches it firmly. Size is stated for part of the rows, as once, few or many counts, or as a class when the clone is expanded.

clone_size: -
j_call: TRBJ1-4
v_call: TRBV9
d_call: TRBD1
cdr3_aa: CASSSNGQGSEKLFF
cdr3_nt: TGTGCCAGCAGCTCAAACGGACAGGGGTCTGAAAAACTGTTTTTT

clone_size: -
j_call: TRBJ2-7
v_call: TRBV6-5
d_call: TRBD1
cdr3_aa: CASSTLQGTIHEQYF
cdr3_nt: TGTGCCAGCAGTACACTACAGGGGACGATCCACGAGCAGTACTTC

clone_size: -
j_call: TRBJ2-2
v_call: TRBV27
d_call: TRBD2
cdr3_aa: CASSLSLAANTGELFF
cdr3_nt: TGTGCCAGCAGTTTAAGTCTAGCGGCGAACACCGGGGAGCTGTTTTTT

clone_size: once
j_call: TRBJ2-7
v_call: TRBV20-1
d_call: -
cdr3_aa: CSALWGREQYF
cdr3_nt: TGCAGTGCTCTGTGGGGCAGGGAGCAGTACTTC

clone_size: -
j_call: TRBJ1-4
v_call: TRBV5-6
d_call: -
cdr3_aa: CASSSGTAHEKLFF
cdr3_nt: TGTGCCAGCAGCTCCGGGACTGCCCATGAAAAACTGTTTTTT

clone_size: few
j_call: TRBJ2-7
v_call: TRBV5-1
d_call: TRBD2
cdr3_aa: CASSIESGRGYEQYF
cdr3_nt: TGCGCCAGCAGCATCGAGAGCGGGAGAGGATACGAGCAGTACTTC

clone_size: -
j_call: TRBJ2-7
v_call: TRBV6-6
d_call: TRBD2
cdr3_aa: CASSSPPSGIYEQYF
cdr3_nt: TGTGCCAGCAGTTCCCCCCCTAGCGGGATCTACGAGCAGTACTTC

clone_size: -
j_call: TRBJ1-2
v_call: TRBV19
d_call: -
cdr3_aa: CASQNRDNYGYTF
cdr3_nt: TGTGCCAGCCAGAACAGGGATAACTATGGCTACACCTTC

clone_size: -
j_call: TRBJ1-4
v_call: TRBV10-3
d_call: -
cdr3_aa: CAISDGGDEKLFF
cdr3_nt: TGTGCCATCAGTGACGGGGGGGATGAAAAACTGTTTTTT

clone_size: -
j_call: TRBJ2-1
v_call: TRBV11-2
d_call: -
cdr3_aa: CASSPNSGTPQFF
cdr3_nt: TGTGCCAGCAGCCCAAATTCCGGGACCCCCCAGTTCTTC

clone_size: -
j_call: TRBJ2-5
v_call: TRBV30
d_call: TRBD2
cdr3_aa: CAWVGGEQETQYF
cdr3_nt: TGTGCCTGGGTTGGGGGGGAGCAAGAGACCCAGTACTTC

clone_size: -
j_call: TRBJ2-1
v_call: TRBV2
d_call: -
cdr3_aa: CASSMEADRVGQFF
cdr3_nt: TGTGCCAGCAGCATGGAAGCGGACCGGGTAGGGCAGTTCTTC

clone_size: -
j_call: TRBJ1-2
v_call: TRBV19
d_call: TRBD1
cdr3_aa: CASNPGQGAYGYTF
cdr3_nt: TGTGCCAGTAACCCCGGCCAGGGGGCCTATGGCTACACCTTC

clone_size: -
j_call: TRBJ2-3
v_call: TRBV5-1
d_call: TRBD1
cdr3_aa: CASSFTGQVTDTQYF
cdr3_nt: TGCGCCAGCAGCTTCACGGGACAGGTCACAGATACGCAGTATTTT

clone_size: -
j_call: TRBJ1-2
v_call: TRBV28
d_call: TRBD1
cdr3_aa: CATAPPTGARYGYTF
cdr3_nt: TGTGCCACCGCACCCCCCACAGGGGCGCGTTACGGCTACACCTTC

clone_size: few
j_call: TRBJ2-3
v_call: TRBV4-1
d_call: -
cdr3_aa: CASSRTGDGTDTQYF
cdr3_nt: TGCGCCAGCAGCCGAACGGGAGATGGCACAGATACGCAGTATTTT

clone_size: -
j_call: TRBJ2-2
v_call: TRBV10-3
d_call: TRBD2
cdr3_aa: CAISPGLAGVNTGELFF
cdr3_nt: TGTGCCATCAGCCCGGGACTAGCGGGAGTTAACACCGGGGAGCTGTTTTTT

clone_size: -
j_call: TRBJ1-1
v_call: TRBV7-2
d_call: TRBD1
cdr3_aa: CASSFDRVSEAFF
cdr3_nt: TGTGCCAGCAGCTTTGACAGGGTATCTGAAGCTTTCTTT

clone_size: -
j_call: TRBJ1-5
v_call: TRBV28
d_call: TRBD1
cdr3_aa: CASSFLTGMEPQHF
cdr3_nt: TGTGCCAGCAGTTTTCTGACAGGGATGGAGCCCCAGCATTTT

clone_size: -
j_call: TRBJ1-5
v_call: TRBV28
d_call: -
cdr3_aa: CASKGSFNQPQHF
cdr3_nt: TGTGCCAGCAAAGGTTCATTCAATCAGCCCCAGCATTTT

clone_size: once
j_call: TRBJ2-3
v_call: TRBV7-3
d_call: -
cdr3_aa: CASSEQGSGDTQYF
cdr3_nt: TGTGCCAGCAGCGAACAGGGCTCGGGAGATACGCAGTATTTT

clone_size: -
j_call: TRBJ2-7
v_call: TRBV2
d_call: TRBD2
cdr3_aa: CASRYLAGPYEQYF
cdr3_nt: TGTGCCAGCAGATACCTAGCGGGACCTTACGAGCAGTACTTC